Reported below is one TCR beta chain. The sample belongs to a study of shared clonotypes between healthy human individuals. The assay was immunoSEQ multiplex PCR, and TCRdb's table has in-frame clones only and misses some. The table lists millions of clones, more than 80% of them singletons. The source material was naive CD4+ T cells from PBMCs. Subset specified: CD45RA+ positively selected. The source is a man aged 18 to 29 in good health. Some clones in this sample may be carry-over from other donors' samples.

The chain's CDR3 is CASSPGGSDEQYF. Written as DNA, the CDR3 is TGTGCCAGCTCACCAGGCGGGAGCGACGAGCAGTACTTC. This chain links TRBV18 with TRBJ2-7, with 7 bases matching TRBD2. This CDR3 spans 13 amino acids. V lost 2 bases, J lost 5 bases, and 3 bases stayed unmatched. Germline V gives CDR1 KGHSH, CDR2 LQKENI. The full variable domain, in which reference TRBV18 and TRBJ2-7 provide the parts outside the CDR3, is NAGVMQNPRHLVRRRGQEARLRCSPMKGHSHVYWYRQLPEEGLKFMVYLQKENIIDESGMPKERFSAEFPKEGPSILRIQQVVRGDSAAYFCASSPGGSDEQYFGPGTRLTVT.